This T cell receptor beta chain was found in a study of control samples from healthy donors and cancer patients. Looked up from germline, CDR1 is MGHDK and CDR2 is SYGVNS. Trimming took off 7 bases at V and 7 bases at J, with 16 bases between the two ends. This CDR3 is 13 amino acids long. Produced via immunoSEQ multiplex PCR; TCRdb's table is partial and in-frame only. The sample shows about 71,000 clones, roughly 90% of them seen only once. Sequencing input: PBMCs. The receptor's source is a man in his sixties with lung cancer. This sequence joins TRBV25-1 and TRBJ1-1; D is unresolved. The CDR3 spells CASTSLLLGEAFF. CDR3 coding DNA: TGTGCCAGCACTTCCTTACTACTTGGTGAAGCTTTCTTT.